This T cell receptor (beta chain) was sequenced for a study of shared clonotypes between healthy human individuals. Note on this clone: What it recognizes is unknown.

Study-level results: Some naive CD4 clonotypes, about 5.5%, turned up in common across several donors. Generally, naive subsets (rather than memory subsets) showed larger estimated richness.

V was shortened by 6 bases and J by 1 base, with 12 bases between the two germline ends. The CDR3 length is 15 residues. The V gene's germline CDR1 is MNHNY and CDR2 SVGAGI (reference sequence). Only in-frame clones appear in the TCRdb table, and some are missing; sequencing was by immunoSEQ multiplex PCR. Among millions of clones, over 85% were seen once, and the ten largest hold roughly 0.36%. Sequenced material: naive CD4+ T cells from PBMCs. The subset: CD45RA+ positively selected. The receptor comes from a man aged 18 to 30 in good health. Some clones in this sample may be carry-over from other donors' samples. The chain is built from TRBV6-6 and TRBJ2-2, with D tentatively TRBD1 (5 bases). CDR3 coding DNA: TGTGCCAGCAGCCCCGGACAAGGGAACACCGGGGAGCTGTTTTTT. This translates into CASSPGQGNTGELFF.